This T cell receptor beta chain stems from a study of T cell clonality in common variable immunodeficiency. Findings and caveats of the study: CVID subjects shared fewer TCRbeta clones than healthy controls did. Fewer deletions and N-nucleotide insertions were reportedly seen in common variable immunodeficiency TCR beta sequences.

This CDR3 has 14 amino acids. Trimming at V came to 5 bases and at J to 7 bases, leaving 8 bases not matched to a gene. Germline values: CDR1 MNHEY, CDR2 SVGEGT. As for this clone: What it binds is not known. The CDR3 end lies 3 residues beyond the end of the read and is filled in from the germline J gene.

Measured with immunoSEQ multiplex PCR; TCRdb has only the in-frame clones, and not every one. This sample comprises around 17,000 clones, none seen once only. The sample consisted of peripheral blood mononuclear cells. The chain joins TRBV6-2 or TRBV6-3 to TRBJ2-3, with 8 nucleotides matching TRBD1. This clonotype was sampled from a human donor with common variable immunodeficiency. This CDR3 is CASSITTGANTQYF. The covered CDR3 bases are TGTGCCAGCAGTATCACGACAGGGGCGAATACG.